The rows below give T cell receptor beta chains drawn from one sample of a study of cytomegalovirus exposure and HLA in healthy donors. The method was immunoSEQ multiplex PCR; TCRdb's version includes in-frame clones alone and lacks a portion of them. The table lists about 140,000 clones, approximately 78% of them singletons. The sample comprised PBMCs. These receptors all come from a young man in good health and CMV-seropositive. Each CDR3 is given with its conserved first and last residue. Fields, in order: CDR3 protein, CDR3 DNA, V gene, D gene, clone size, J gene. D genes are given only for firm matches. The size of a clone is reported for some rows only, either as once, few or many, or as a class for expanded clones.

CDR3aa: CASSQGLTSITDTQYF
CDR3nt: TGCGCCAGCAGCCAAGGCTTGACTAGCATCACAGATACGCAGTATTTT
v_gene: TRBV4-1
d_gene: TRBD2
abundance: NA
j_gene: TRBJ2-3

CDR3aa: CASSGDSAPRPYEQYF
CDR3nt: TGTGCCAGCAGTGGGGACAGTGCACCGAGACCCTACGAGCAGTACTTC
v_gene: TRBV28
d_gene: TRBD1
abundance: NA
j_gene: TRBJ2-7

CDR3aa: CASSLTDPREGGTDTQYF
CDR3nt: TGTGCCAGCAGTTTAACCGATCCCCGGGAGGGAGGGACAGATACGCAGTATTTT
v_gene: TRBV27
d_gene: TRBD2
abundance: few
j_gene: TRBJ2-3

CDR3aa: CASSLLVRTGLWGGYTF
CDR3nt: TGTGCCAGCAGCTTGTTAGTCCGGACAGGGCTTTGGGGTGGCTACACCTTC
v_gene: TRBV5-6
d_gene: TRBD1
abundance: NA
j_gene: TRBJ1-2

CDR3aa: CASSSTSSTATNEKLFF
CDR3nt: TGTGCCAGCAGTTCGACGAGTTCGACAGCAACTAATGAAAAACTGTTTTTT
v_gene: TRBV28
d_gene: NA
abundance: NA
j_gene: TRBJ1-4

CDR3aa: CASSDWTGGNYGYTF
CDR3nt: TGTGCCAGCAGTGATTGGACAGGGGGTAACTATGGCTACACCTTC
v_gene: TRBV6-1
d_gene: TRBD1
abundance: once
j_gene: TRBJ1-2

CDR3aa: CAMRSEDYQPQHF
CDR3nt: TGCGCCATGAGGTCAGAAGACTATCAGCCCCAGCATTTT
v_gene: TRBV23-1
d_gene: NA
abundance: NA
j_gene: TRBJ1-5

CDR3aa: CATSKTSYEQYF
CDR3nt: TGTGCCACCAGCAAGACTTCCTACGAGCAGTACTTC
v_gene: TRBV2
d_gene: NA
abundance: NA
j_gene: TRBJ2-7

CDR3aa: CASSPDSLNYGYTF
CDR3nt: TGTGCCAGCAGCCCCGACAGCTTAAACTATGGCTACACCTTC
v_gene: TRBV7-6
d_gene: NA
abundance: once
j_gene: TRBJ1-2

CDR3aa: CASRESRTDTQYF
CDR3nt: TGTGCCAGCAGGGAGAGCAGAACAGATACGCAGTATTTT
v_gene: TRBV2
d_gene: NA
abundance: NA
j_gene: TRBJ2-3

CDR3aa: CASSEGQGDEQYF
CDR3nt: TGTGCCAGCAGTGAGGGGCAGGGGGACGAGCAGTACTTC
v_gene: TRBV2
d_gene: TRBD1
abundance: NA
j_gene: TRBJ2-7

CDR3aa: CSVLAARPYNEQFF
CDR3nt: TGCAGCGTACTTGCGGCAAGACCCTACAATGAGCAGTTCTTC
v_gene: TRBV29-1
d_gene: NA
abundance: NA
j_gene: TRBJ2-1

CDR3aa: CASSFGGHNTEAFF
CDR3nt: TGCGCCAGCAGCTTCGGGGGGCATAACACTGAAGCTTTCTTT
v_gene: TRBV5-1
d_gene: NA
abundance: few
j_gene: TRBJ1-1

CDR3aa: CASRGPREPSSSTDTQYF
CDR3nt: TGCGCCAGCAGAGGTCCGAGGGAGCCGAGCTCTAGCACAGATACGCAGTATTTT
v_gene: TRBV10-2
d_gene: NA
abundance: NA
j_gene: TRBJ2-3

CDR3aa: CASSSPNRVASGRAGEQYF
CDR3nt: TGTGCCAGCAGTTCCCCCAACAGGGTAGCTAGCGGGAGGGCGGGGGAGCAGTACTTC
v_gene: TRBV27
d_gene: TRBD2
abundance: NA
j_gene: TRBJ2-7

CDR3aa: CASSSSPYNEQFF
CDR3nt: TGTGCCAGCAGCTCGTCTCCCTACAATGAGCAGTTCTTC
v_gene: TRBV7-2
d_gene: NA
abundance: NA
j_gene: TRBJ2-1

CDR3aa: CASGRRGGMNTEAFF
CDR3nt: TGTGCCAGCGGACGTAGGGGAGGGATGAACACTGAAGCTTTCTTT
v_gene: TRBV6-1
d_gene: NA
abundance: NA
j_gene: TRBJ1-1

CDR3aa: CASSRQGTYEQYF
CDR3nt: TGTGCCAGCAGCCGACAGGGGACCTACGAGCAGTACTTC
v_gene: TRBV5-6
d_gene: TRBD1
abundance: NA
j_gene: TRBJ2-7

CDR3aa: CASTETGNQPQHF
CDR3nt: TGTGCCAGCACCGAGACAGGCAATCAGCCCCAGCATTTT
v_gene: TRBV28
d_gene: NA
abundance: NA
j_gene: TRBJ1-5

CDR3aa: CASSFLTSGREETQYF
CDR3nt: TGTGCCAGCAGTTTTTTGACTAGCGGGAGGGAAGAGACCCAGTACTTC
v_gene: TRBV28
d_gene: TRBD2
abundance: NA
j_gene: TRBJ2-5

CDR3aa: CASSFNNEQFF
CDR3nt: TGTGCCAGCAGCTTTAACAATGAGCAGTTCTTC
v_gene: TRBV5-6
d_gene: NA
abundance: NA
j_gene: TRBJ2-1

CDR3aa: CASSQPASDRYNEQFF
CDR3nt: TGCGCCAGCAGCCAACCGGCTAGCGATCGGTACAATGAGCAGTTCTTC
v_gene: TRBV4-1
d_gene: NA
abundance: NA
j_gene: TRBJ2-1

CDR3aa: CSVDEQAYGYTF
CDR3nt: TGCAGCGTTGACGAGCAGGCTTATGGCTACACCTTC
v_gene: TRBV29-1
d_gene: NA
abundance: NA
j_gene: TRBJ1-2

CDR3aa: CASRLASGDCYNEQFF
CDR3nt: TGTGCAAGTCGCTTAGCGTCAGGGGATTGCTACAATGAGCAGTTCTTC
v_gene: TRBV12-2
d_gene: NA
abundance: NA
j_gene: TRBJ2-1